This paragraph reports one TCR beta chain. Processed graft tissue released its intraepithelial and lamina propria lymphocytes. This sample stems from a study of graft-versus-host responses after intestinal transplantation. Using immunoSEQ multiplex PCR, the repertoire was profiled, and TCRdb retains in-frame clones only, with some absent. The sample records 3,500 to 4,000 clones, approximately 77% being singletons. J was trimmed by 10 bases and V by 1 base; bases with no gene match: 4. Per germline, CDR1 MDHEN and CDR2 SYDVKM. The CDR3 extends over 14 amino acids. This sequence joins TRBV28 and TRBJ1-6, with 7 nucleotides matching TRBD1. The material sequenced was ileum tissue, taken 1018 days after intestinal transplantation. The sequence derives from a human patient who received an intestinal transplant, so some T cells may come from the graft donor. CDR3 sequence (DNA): TGTGCCAGCAGTTTATCAGCCAGGGGGTCACCCCTCCACTTT. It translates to CASSLSARGSPLHF. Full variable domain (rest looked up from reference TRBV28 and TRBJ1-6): DVKVTQSSRYLVKRTGEKVFLECVQDMDHENMFWYRQDPGLGLRLIYFSYDVKMKEKGDIPEGYSVSREKKERFSLILESASTNQTSMYLCASSLSARGSPLHFGNGTRLTVT.